One sample yielded the 29 T cell receptor beta chains listed below, sequenced in a study of cytomegalovirus exposure and HLA in healthy donors. Researchers ran the PCR with 60 Vbeta and 13 Jbeta primers. Clones were read by immunoSEQ multiplex PCR, and TCRdb kept only the in-frame ones, dropping some. This sample has around 120,000 clones, with approximately 70% found just once. Sequencing input: PBMCs. These receptors all come from a man between 40 and 49 years old in good health and CMV-seropositive.

Only a few counts were recorded for this clone. The CDR3 coding sequence is TGTGCCAGCAGCCGCGGACAGGGGGCAGGCGAGCAGTACGTC. Protein sequence: CASSRGQGAGEQYV. The chain links TRBV6-6 to TRBJ2-7; 11 bases are shared with TRBD1. The CDR3 has 14 amino acids. CDR1 is MNHNY and CDR2 is SVGAGI in the germline V gene (reference sequence). J was trimmed by 6 bases and V by 6 bases; bases with no gene match: 7.

V usage is TRBV30 and J usage is TRBJ2-2; D not certain. Trimming left V 3 bases short and J 1 base short, with 6 bases between. This CDR3 is built from 13 residues. Germline V gene lookup returns CDR1 GTSNPN and CDR2 SVGIG (reference sequence). The CDR3 sequence is CAWSRLNTGELFF. The CDR3 DNA is TGTGCCTGGAGCAGATTGAACACCGGGGAGCTGTTTTTT.

This clone appeared once. Here the CDR3 reads CSFPYRDRGEETQYF. CDR3 sequence (DNA): TGCAGCTTCCCCTACCGGGACAGGGGAGAGGAGACCCAGTACTTC. The chain has TRBV29-1 and TRBJ2-5; 10 bases are a match to TRBD1. The CDR3 length is 15 residues. V shed 8 bases, J shed 5 bases, and the junction held 14 bases outside the gene matches. Germline V lookup: CDR1 SQVTM, CDR2 ANQGSEA.

V is TRBV30 and J is TRBJ1-1, with a weak D call TRBD1 (6 bases). The CDR3 length is 12 residues. Per the germline V gene, CDR1 is GTSNPN and CDR2 is SVGIG (reference sequence). Trimming took 2 bases from V and 4 from J, leaving 8 bases between them. Here the CDR3 DNA reads TGTGCCTGGAGTCCAGGGGTCACTGAAGCTTTCTTT. This translates into CAWSPGVTEAFF.

The V call is TRBV11-2, the J call TRBJ1-5, with 8 bases matching TRBD1. The germline CDR1 and CDR2 sequences are SGHAT and FQNNGV. V shed 0 bases and J 6 bases; nucleotides not matched to a gene: 1. This CDR3 region has 14 residues. CDR3 bases: TGTGCCAGCAGCTTAGACAGGGGGCCTCAGCCCCAGCATTTT. It translates to CASSLDRGPQPQHF.

This chain uses TRBV10-3 with TRBJ2-2; D is unresolved. Germline values: CDR1 ENHRY, CDR2 SYGVKD. V gave up 10 bases and J gave up 1 base, with 19 bases separating them. The CDR3 sequence is 16 residues long. The CDR3 loop reads CATSTLKIQNTGELFF. The CDR3, as DNA: TGTGCCACTTCTACCCTGAAGATTCAGAACACCGGGGAGCTGTTTTTT.

This clone has just one count. The chain combines TRBV9 with TRBJ2-3; 9 bases match TRBD2. Losses at the gene ends were 0 bases for V and 1 base for J; bases not matched to a gene: 9. CDR3 length: 18 residues. Germline CDR1 SGDLS, CDR2 YYNGEE. The CDR3 here is CASSVELVAGARTDTQYF. CDR3 sequence (DNA): TGTGCCAGCAGCGTAGAGCTGGTAGCGGGAGCACGCACAGATACGCAGTATTTT.

The chain is built from TRBV4-1 and TRBJ2-7, with 7 bases aligning to TRBD2. This CDR3 comprises 16 residues. The J segment lost 2 bases and the V segment lost 4 bases, leaving 11 bases of the junction unmatched. Germline assignment: CDR1 MGHRA and CDR2 YSYEKL. The CDR3 spells CASSPSSSGATYEQYF. The CDR3, as DNA: TGCGCCAGCAGCCCTTCCTCTAGCGGCGCTACCTACGAGCAGTACTTC.

The chain carries TRBV15 and TRBJ2-3; D unresolved. This CDR3 contains 14 residues. Deletions cut 0 bases from V and 1 base from J, with 5 bases between. Germline values: CDR1 LNHNV, CDR2 YYDKDF (reference sequence). The CDR3, as DNA: TGTGCCACCAGCAGAGATCAGGGCACAGATACGCAGTATTTT. Translated, it gives CATSRDQGTDTQYF.

The gene calls are TRBV5-6 and TRBJ2-7; 9 bases align to TRBD2. Germline V gives CDR1 SGHDT, CDR2 YYEEEE. J was trimmed by 2 bases and V by 4 bases; bases with no gene match: 10. This CDR3 has 16 residues. The CDR3 DNA is TGTGCCAGCAGCCCGACCCGACTAGCGGTTCCCTACGAGCAGTACGTC. This sequence encodes CASSPTRLAVPYEQYV.

This chain uses TRBV6-1 with TRBJ1-4; D is undetermined. From germline, CDR1 is MNHNS and CDR2 SASEGT. V lost 0 bases, J lost 6 bases, and 5 bases lay in between. CDR3 length: 13 residues. Here the CDR3 DNA reads TGTGCCAGCAGTGAAGCGCGATATGAAAAACTGTTTTTT. Translating it yields CASSEARYEKLFF.

The chain links TRBV5-4 to TRBJ2-7; the match to TRBD1 covers 8 bases. Germline CDR1 is SGHNT and CDR2 is YYREEE (reference sequence). This CDR3 spans 14 amino acids. The ends lost 4 bases at V and 2 bases at J; junction bases unmatched: 5. Written as DNA, the CDR3 is TGTGCCAGCAGCCGCTCGGGACAGGCCTACGAGCAGTACTTC. This gives the protein CASSRSGQAYEQYF.

This chain connects TRBV29-1 to TRBJ1-2, with D possibly TRBD1 on 6 matching bases. Per germline, CDR1 SQVTM and CDR2 ANQGSEA. Trimming shortened V by 3 bases and J by 3 bases, and 17 bases separated the two germline ends. CDR3 length equals 15 residues. The CDR3 loop is CSVDTTPGHYYGYTF. The CDR3 DNA follows: TGCAGCGTTGATACAACCCCGGGACACTACTATGGCTACACCTTC.

In DNA form, the CDR3 reads TGTGCCAGCTCACCACCAACCTTGGGAGGGGACACCGGGGAGCTGTTTTTT. This encodes CASSPPTLGGDTGELFF. The J gene is TRBJ2-2, the V gene TRBV18, with 7 bases fitting TRBD2. Per the germline V gene, CDR1 is KGHSH and CDR2 is LQKENI. The CDR3 has 17 residues. V dropped 0 bases and J dropped 3; count of bases not matched to a gene: 7.

The V call is TRBV25-1, the J call TRBJ1-3; D is perhaps TRBD1 (6 bases). Germline V gene sequence: CDR1 MGHDK, CDR2 SYGVNS. The germline V and J ends were trimmed by 0 bases and 4 bases, with 13 bases remaining between them. The CDR3 runs 16 residues. CDR3 sequence reads: CASSEYSRGWGNTIYF. The CDR3 bases are TGTGCCAGCAGTGAATACAGCAGGGGATGGGGAAACACCATATATTTT. The full variable domain, completed using reference TRBV25-1 and TRBJ1-3, is EADIYQTPRYLVIGTGKKITLECSQTMGHDKMYWYQQDPGMELHLIHYSYGVNSTEKGDLSSESTVSRIRTEHFPLTLESARPSHTSQYLCASSEYSRGWGNTIYFGEGSWLTVV.

J is TRBJ2-7 and V is TRBV28; TRBD2 is a possible D gene (6 bases). CDR3 length: 14 residues. V shed 3 bases and J shed 6 bases, with 15 bases lying between them. Germline V CDR1 and CDR2: MDHEN, SYDVKM. The CDR3 reads CASSFRGWQSEQYF. The CDR3 DNA sequence: TGTGCCAGCAGTTTTCGGGGGTGGCAGAGCGAGCAGTACTTC.

The chain couples TRBV9 to TRBJ2-3; 13 nucleotides align to TRBD2. Per germline, CDR1 SGDLS and CDR2 YYNGEE. The V and J ends lost 7 bases and 5 bases, in that order; junction bases with no gene match: 10. The CDR3 is 16 residues long. The CDR3 loop reads CASGTPRLAGGDTQYF. In DNA, the CDR3 is TGTGCCAGCGGCACACCGAGACTAGCGGGAGGAGATACGCAGTATTTT.

The chain combines TRBV29-1 with TRBJ1-2; D is unclear. V was pared by 1 base and J by 1 base, with 7 bases between. The CDR3 runs 13 residues. Germline V gene lookup returns CDR1 SQVTM and CDR2 ANQGSEA. CDR3 bases: TGCAGCGTTGAAGGGTACAGTAACTATGGCTACACCTTC. It translates to CSVEGYSNYGYTF.

The chain is built from TRBV5-1 and TRBJ2-3, with a possible D match to TRBD2 (6 bases). V was trimmed by 0 bases and J by 5 bases, leaving 13 bases between them. Germline lookup yields CDR1 SGHRS and CDR2 YFSETQ. The CDR3 is 15 residues long. CDR3 DNA sequence: TGCGCCAGCAGCTTGGGACTGGAGGGGAGAGATACGCAGTATTTT. It translates to CASSLGLEGRDTQYF.

The chain uses TRBV19 and TRBJ2-1; no firm D call. Germline values: CDR1 LNHDA, CDR2 SQIVND (reference sequence). This CDR3 has 13 residues. V was cut by 1 base and J by 4 bases, with 5 bases left in between. Written as DNA, the CDR3 is TGTGCCAGTAGTATAGGGCCTTACAATGAGCAGTTCTTC. Its translation: CASSIGPYNEQFF.

The chain recombines TRBV7-3 with TRBJ2-3; 8 nucleotides match TRBD1. V was pared by 2 bases and J by 1 base, with 8 bases of the junction left unmatched. Germline-derived CDR1 and CDR2 are SGHTA and FQGTGA. CDR3 length: 17 amino acids. CDR3 in DNA: TGTGCCAGCAGCTTATCCTTCGACAGGGGCGGCACAGATACGCAGTATTTT. Translated, it gives CASSLSFDRGGTDTQYF.

The chain combines TRBV29-1 with TRBJ2-3; 7 bases align to TRBD1. With V trimmed by 4 bases and J by 2 bases, 3 bases remained unmatched. Germline V gives CDR1 SQVTM, CDR2 ANQGSEA. This CDR3 has 13 residues. CDR3 amino acids: CSVGGTDTDTQYF. CDR3 DNA sequence: TGCAGCGTTGGGGGGACAGACACAGATACGCAGTATTTT.

The rearrangement uses TRBV7-7 and TRBJ2-2; possibly TRBD1 for D (6 bases). V was pared by 3 bases and J by 6 bases, with 8 bases between. The germline V gene encodes CDR1 SSHAT and CDR2 FNYEAQ (reference sequence). This CDR3 is 13 amino acids long. CDR3 residues: CASSLGHSGELFF. The CDR3 DNA reads TGTGCCAGCAGCTTGGGACATTCCGGGGAGCTGTTTTTT.

The V and J genes are TRBV7-6 and TRBJ1-4, with TRBD1 identical over 8 bases. The CDR3 is 15 amino acids. Germline V gene sequence: CDR1 SGHVS, CDR2 FNYEAQ. V was pared by 1 base and J by 8 bases, with 6 bases of the junction left unmatched. The CDR3 reads CASSLGPGGGEKLFF. The CDR3 nucleotides read TGTGCCAGCAGCTTAGGGCCAGGGGGCGGCGAAAAACTGTTTTTT. The entire variable domain, with the rest obtained from reference TRBV7-6 and TRBJ1-4, is as follows: GAGVSQSPRYKVTKRGQDVALRCDPISGHVSLYWYRQALGQGPEFLTYFNYEAQQDKSGLPNDRFSAERPEGSISTLTIQRTEQRDSAMYRCASSLGPGGGEKLFFGSGTQLSVL.

In its sample, this clone was seen a few times. V usage is TRBV6-5 and J usage is TRBJ2-7, with 9 bases that match TRBD1. The V segment lost 0 bases and the J segment 6 bases; nucleotides outside the gene matches: 6. CDR1 and CDR2 (germline): MNHEY, SVGAGI. This CDR3 contains 15 residues. DNA of the CDR3: TGTGCCAGCAGTTACTCGACAGGGGGTACTTTCGAGCAGTACGTC. Residues: CASSYSTGGTFEQYV.

This clone was observed a single time. The chain is built from TRBV4-1 and TRBJ2-1; the D gene is possibly TRBD1 (5 bases). Germline V lookup: CDR1 MGHRA, CDR2 YSYEKL. The CDR3 loop spans 15 amino acids. Between the trimmed V and J ends, which lost 0 bases and 6 bases, there was a span of 12 bases. The CDR3 spells CASSQELRQTNEQFF. DNA for the CDR3: TGCGCCAGCAGCCAAGAATTGAGACAGACCAATGAGCAGTTCTTC.

The chain combines TRBV28 with TRBJ2-7, with TRBD1 identical over 10 bases. Germline CDR1 reads MDHEN; CDR2 reads SYDVKM. After removal of 6 bases from V and 9 bases from J, the junction contained 14 bases not matched to a gene. The length of the CDR3 is 15 residues. The CDR3 region is CASRPRGTGEHGQYF. The CDR3 coding sequence is TGTGCCAGCAGACCCCGGGGGACAGGGGAGCATGGGCAGTACTTC.

This chain connects TRBV6-1 to TRBJ1-2, with a tentative D call TRBD1 (5 bases). The CDR3 runs 16 residues. CDR1 is MNHNS and CDR2 is SASEGT in the germline V gene. Trimming shortened V by 3 bases and J by 4 bases, and 18 bases separated the two germline ends. CDR3 in amino acids: CASSDFEKTGVYGYTF. Here the CDR3 DNA reads TGTGCCAGCAGTGATTTCGAGAAGACGGGGGTCTATGGCTACACCTTC.

This clone was detected only a few times. The gene calls are TRBV9 and TRBJ1-4; unclear D gene. Trimming pared 4 bases from V and 7 bases from J, leaving 11 bases between. The CDR3 loop spans 13 amino acids. In germline, CDR1 is SGDLS, CDR2 YYNGEE. CDR3: CASSRRVSEKLFF. The CDR3 DNA reads TGTGCCAGCAGCCGCCGGGTTAGTGAAAAACTGTTTTTT.